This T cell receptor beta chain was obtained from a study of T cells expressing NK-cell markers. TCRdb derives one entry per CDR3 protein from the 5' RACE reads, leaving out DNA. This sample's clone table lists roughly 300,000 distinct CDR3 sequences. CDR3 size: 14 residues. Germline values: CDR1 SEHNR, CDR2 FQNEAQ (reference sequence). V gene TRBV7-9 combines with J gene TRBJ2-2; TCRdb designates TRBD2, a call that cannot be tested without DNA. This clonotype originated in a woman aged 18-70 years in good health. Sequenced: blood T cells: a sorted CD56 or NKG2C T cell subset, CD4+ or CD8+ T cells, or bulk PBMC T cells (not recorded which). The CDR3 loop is CASSQLDLRGELFF.